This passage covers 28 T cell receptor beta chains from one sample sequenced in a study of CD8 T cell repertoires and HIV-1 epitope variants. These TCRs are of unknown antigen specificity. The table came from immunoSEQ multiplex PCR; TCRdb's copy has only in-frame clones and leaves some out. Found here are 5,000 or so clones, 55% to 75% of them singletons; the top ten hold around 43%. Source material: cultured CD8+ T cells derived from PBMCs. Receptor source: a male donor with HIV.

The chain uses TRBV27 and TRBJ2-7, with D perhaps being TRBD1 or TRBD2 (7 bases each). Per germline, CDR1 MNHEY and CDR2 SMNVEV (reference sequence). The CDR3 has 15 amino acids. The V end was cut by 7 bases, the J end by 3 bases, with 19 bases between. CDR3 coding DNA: TGTGCCAGCACTCCTGGGGGGGACAGCAACTACGAGCAGTACTTC. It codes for CASTPGGDSNYEQYF.

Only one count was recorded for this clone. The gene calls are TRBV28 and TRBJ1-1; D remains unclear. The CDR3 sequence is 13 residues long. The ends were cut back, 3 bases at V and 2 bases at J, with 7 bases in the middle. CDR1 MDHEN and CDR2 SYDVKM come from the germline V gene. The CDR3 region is CASSFPGNTEAFF. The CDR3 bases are TGTGCCAGCAGTTTTCCGGGCAACACTGAAGCTTTCTTT.

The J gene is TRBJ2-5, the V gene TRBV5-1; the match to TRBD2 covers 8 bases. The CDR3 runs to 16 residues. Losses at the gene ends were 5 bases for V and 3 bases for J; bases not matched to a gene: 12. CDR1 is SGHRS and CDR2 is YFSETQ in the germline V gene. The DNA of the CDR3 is TGCGCCAGCAGAAACTTACTAGCGGAAGAAGAAGAGACCCAGTACTTC. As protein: CASRNLLAEEEETQYF.

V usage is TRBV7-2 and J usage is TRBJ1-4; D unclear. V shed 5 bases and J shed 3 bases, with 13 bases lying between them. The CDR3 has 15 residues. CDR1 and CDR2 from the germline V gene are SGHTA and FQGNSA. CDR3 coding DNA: TGTGCCAGCAGCACTAGCGGGCATTCTAATGAAAAACTGTTTTTT. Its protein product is CASSTSGHSNEKLFF.

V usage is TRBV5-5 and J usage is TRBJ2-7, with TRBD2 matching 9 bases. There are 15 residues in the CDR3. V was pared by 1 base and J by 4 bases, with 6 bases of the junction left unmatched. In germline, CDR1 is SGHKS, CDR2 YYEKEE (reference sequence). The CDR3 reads CASSLLAGGEYEQYF. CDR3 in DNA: TGTGCCAGCAGCTTGCTTGCGGGGGGGGAGTACGAGCAGTACTTC.

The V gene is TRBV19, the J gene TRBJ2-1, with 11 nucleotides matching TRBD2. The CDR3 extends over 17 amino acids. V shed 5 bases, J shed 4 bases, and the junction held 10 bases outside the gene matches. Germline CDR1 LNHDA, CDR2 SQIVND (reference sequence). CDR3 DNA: TGTGCCAGTAGTCAACGAGTAGCGGGAGGGCGGTACAATGAGCAGTTCTTC. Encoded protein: CASSQRVAGGRYNEQFF. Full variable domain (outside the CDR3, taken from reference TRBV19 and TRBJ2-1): DGGITQSPKYLFRKEGQNVTLSCEQNLNHDAMYWYRQDPGQGLRLIYYSQIVNDFQKGDIAEGYSVSREKKESFPLTVTSAQKNPTAFYLCASSQRVAGGRYNEQFFGPGTRLTVL.

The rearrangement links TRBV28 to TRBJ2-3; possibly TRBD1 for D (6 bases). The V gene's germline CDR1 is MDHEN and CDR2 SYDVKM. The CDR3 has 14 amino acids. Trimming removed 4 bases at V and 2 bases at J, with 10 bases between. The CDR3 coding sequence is TGTGCCAGCAGTTCCGACAGGATCACAGATACGCAGTATTTT. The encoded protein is CASSSDRITDTQYF. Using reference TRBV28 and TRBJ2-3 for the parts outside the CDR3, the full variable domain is DVKVTQSSRYLVKRTGEKVFLECVQDMDHENMFWYRQDPGLGLRLIYFSYDVKMKEKGDIPEGYSVSREKKERFSLILESASTNQTSMYLCASSSDRITDTQYFGPGTRLTVL.

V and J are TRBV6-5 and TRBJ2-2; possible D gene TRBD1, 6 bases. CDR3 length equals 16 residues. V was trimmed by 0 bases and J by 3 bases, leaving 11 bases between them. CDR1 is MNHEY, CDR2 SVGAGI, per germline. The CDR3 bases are TGTGCCAGCAGTTACTCGATAGGGGGTGACACCGGGGAGCTGTTTTTT. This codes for CASSYSIGGDTGELFF.

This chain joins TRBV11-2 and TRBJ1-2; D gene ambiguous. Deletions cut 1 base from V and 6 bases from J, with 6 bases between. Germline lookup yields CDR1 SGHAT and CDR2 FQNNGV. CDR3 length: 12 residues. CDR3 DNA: TGTGCCAGCAGCTTAGGACGCGATGGCTACACCTTC. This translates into CASSLGRDGYTF.

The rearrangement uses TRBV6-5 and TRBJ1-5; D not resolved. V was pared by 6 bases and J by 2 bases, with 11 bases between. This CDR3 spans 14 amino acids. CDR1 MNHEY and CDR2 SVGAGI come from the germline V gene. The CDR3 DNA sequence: TGTGCCAGCAGGGCTAGCGGGCGCAATCAGCCCCAGCATTTT. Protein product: CASRASGRNQPQHF.

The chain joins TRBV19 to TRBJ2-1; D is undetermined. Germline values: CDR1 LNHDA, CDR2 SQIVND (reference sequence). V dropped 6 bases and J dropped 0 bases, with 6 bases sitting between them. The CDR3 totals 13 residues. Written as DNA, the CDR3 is TGTGCCAGTAGCCGGAGCTCCTACAATGAGCAGTTCTTC. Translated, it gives CASSRSSYNEQFF.

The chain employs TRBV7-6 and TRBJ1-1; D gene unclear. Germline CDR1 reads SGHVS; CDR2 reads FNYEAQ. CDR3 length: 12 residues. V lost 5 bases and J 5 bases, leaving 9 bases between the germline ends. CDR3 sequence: CASSSAGTEAFF. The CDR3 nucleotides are TGTGCCAGCAGCAGCGCCGGGACTGAAGCTTTCTTT. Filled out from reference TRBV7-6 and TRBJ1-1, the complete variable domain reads GAGVSQSPRYKVTKRGQDVALRCDPISGHVSLYWYRQALGQGPEFLTYFNYEAQQDKSGLPNDRFSAERPEGSISTLTIQRTEQRDSAMYRCASSSAGTEAFFGQGTRLTVV.

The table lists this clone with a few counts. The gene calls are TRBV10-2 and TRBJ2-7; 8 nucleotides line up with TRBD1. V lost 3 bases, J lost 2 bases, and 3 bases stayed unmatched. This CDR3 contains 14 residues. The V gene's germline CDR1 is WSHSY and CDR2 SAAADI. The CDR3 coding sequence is TGCGCCAGCAGTGAAGCAGGGGGCACCTACGAGCAGTACTTC. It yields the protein CASSEAGGTYEQYF.

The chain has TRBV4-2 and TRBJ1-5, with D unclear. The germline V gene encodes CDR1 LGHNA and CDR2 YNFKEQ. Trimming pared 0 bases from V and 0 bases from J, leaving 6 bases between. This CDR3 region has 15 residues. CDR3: CASSQDTSSNQPQHF. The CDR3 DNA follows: TGTGCCAGCAGCCAAGATACGAGTAGCAATCAGCCCCAGCATTTT.

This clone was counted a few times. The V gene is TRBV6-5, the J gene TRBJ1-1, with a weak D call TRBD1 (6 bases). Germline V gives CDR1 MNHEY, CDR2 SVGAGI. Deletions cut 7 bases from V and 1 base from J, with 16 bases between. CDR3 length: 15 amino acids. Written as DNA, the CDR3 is TGTGCCAGCATCGAGGGGGGGGCGGCGAACACTGAAGCTTTCTTT. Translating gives CASIEGGAANTEAFF.

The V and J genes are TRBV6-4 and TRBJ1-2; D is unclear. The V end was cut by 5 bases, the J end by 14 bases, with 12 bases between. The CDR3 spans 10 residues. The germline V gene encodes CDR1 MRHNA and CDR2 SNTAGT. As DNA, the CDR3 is TGTGCCAGCAGTTCGCGGTTGACAACCTTC. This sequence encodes CASSSRLTTF.

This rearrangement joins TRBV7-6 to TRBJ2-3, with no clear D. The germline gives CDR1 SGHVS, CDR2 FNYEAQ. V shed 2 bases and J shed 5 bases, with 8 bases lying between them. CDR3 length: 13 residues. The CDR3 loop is CASSLLSLDTQYF. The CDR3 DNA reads TGTGCCAGCAGCTTACTTAGCCTAGATACGCAGTATTTT. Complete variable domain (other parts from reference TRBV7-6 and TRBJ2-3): GAGVSQSPRYKVTKRGQDVALRCDPISGHVSLYWYRQALGQGPEFLTYFNYEAQQDKSGLPNDRFSAERPEGSISTLTIQRTEQRDSAMYRCASSLLSLDTQYFGPGTRLTVL.

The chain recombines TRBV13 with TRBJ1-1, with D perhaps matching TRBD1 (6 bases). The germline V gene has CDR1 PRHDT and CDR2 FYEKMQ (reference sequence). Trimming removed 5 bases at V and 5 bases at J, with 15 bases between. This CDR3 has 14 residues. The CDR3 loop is CASSPEGGKTEAFF. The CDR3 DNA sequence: TGTGCCAGCAGCCCCGAGGGGGGAAAGACTGAAGCTTTCTTT.

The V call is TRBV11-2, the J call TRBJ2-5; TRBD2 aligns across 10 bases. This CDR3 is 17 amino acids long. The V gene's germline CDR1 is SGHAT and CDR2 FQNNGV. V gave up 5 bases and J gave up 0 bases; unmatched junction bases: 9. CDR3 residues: CASSPAASGGYQETQYF. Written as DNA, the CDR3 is TGTGCCAGCAGCCCAGCGGCTAGCGGGGGATACCAAGAGACCCAGTACTTC.

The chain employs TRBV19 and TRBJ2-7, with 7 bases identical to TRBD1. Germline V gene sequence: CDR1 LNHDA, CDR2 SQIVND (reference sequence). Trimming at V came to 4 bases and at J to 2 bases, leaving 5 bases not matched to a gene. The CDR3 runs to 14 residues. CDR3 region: CASSTETGPYEQYF. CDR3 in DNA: TGTGCCAGTAGTACCGAGACAGGGCCCTACGAGCAGTACTTC.

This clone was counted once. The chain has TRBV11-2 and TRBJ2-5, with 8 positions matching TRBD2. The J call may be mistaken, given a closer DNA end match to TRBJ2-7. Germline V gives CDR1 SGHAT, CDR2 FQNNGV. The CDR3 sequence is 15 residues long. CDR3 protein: CASSLLSGGGHEQYF. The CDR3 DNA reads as TGTGCCAGCAGCTTACTTTCCGGGGGGGGGCACGAGCAGTACTTC.

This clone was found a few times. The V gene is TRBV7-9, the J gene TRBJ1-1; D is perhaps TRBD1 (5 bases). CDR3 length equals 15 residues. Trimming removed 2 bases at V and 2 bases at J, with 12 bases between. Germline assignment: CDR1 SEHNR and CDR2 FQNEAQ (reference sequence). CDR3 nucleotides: TGTGCCAGCAGCTTAAATGGGGGTTCCAACACTGAAGCTTTCTTT. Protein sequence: CASSLNGGSNTEAFF.

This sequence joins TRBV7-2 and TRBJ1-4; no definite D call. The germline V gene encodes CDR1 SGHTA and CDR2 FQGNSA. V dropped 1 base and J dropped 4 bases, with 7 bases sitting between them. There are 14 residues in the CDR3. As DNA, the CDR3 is TGTGCCAGCAGCTTAGGGCCCTTTAATGAAAAACTGTTTTTT. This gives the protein CASSLGPFNEKLFF.

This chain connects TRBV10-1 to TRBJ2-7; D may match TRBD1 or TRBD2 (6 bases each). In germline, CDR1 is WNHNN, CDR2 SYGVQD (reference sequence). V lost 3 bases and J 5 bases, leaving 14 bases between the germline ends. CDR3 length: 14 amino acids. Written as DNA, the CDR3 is TGCGCCAGCAGTGACAACAGGGCTAGCGACGAGCAGTACTTC. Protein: CASSDNRASDEQYF.

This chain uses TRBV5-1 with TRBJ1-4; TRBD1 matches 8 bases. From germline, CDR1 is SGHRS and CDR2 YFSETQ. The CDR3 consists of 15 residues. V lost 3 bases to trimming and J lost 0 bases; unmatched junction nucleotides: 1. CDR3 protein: CASSSTGATNEKLFF. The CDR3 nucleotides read TGCGCCAGCAGCTCGACAGGGGCAACTAATGAAAAACTGTTTTTT. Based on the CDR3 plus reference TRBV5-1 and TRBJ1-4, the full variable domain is KAGVTQTPRYLIKTRGQQVTLSCSPISGHRSVSWYQQTPGQGLQFLFEYFSETQRNKGNFPGRFSGRQFSNSRSEMNVSTLELGDSALYLCASSSTGATNEKLFFGSGTQLSVL.

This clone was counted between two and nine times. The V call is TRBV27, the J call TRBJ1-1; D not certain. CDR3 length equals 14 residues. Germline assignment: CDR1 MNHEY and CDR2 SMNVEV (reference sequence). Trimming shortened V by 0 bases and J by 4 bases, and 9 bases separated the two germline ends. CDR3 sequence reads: CASSLSGVATEAFF. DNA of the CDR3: TGTGCCAGCAGTTTATCCGGTGTCGCCACTGAAGCTTTCTTT.

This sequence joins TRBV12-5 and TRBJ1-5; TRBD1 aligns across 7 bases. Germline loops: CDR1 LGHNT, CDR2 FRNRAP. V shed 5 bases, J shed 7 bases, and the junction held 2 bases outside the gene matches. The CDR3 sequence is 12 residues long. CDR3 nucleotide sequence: TGTGCTAGTGGTCAGGGGGACCAGCCCCAGCATTTT. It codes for CASGQGDQPQHF. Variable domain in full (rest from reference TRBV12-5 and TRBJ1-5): DARVTQTPRHKVTEMGQEVTMRCQPILGHNTVFWYRQTMMQGLELLAYFRNRAPLDDSGMPKDRFSAEMPDATLATLKIQPSEPRDSAVYFCASGQGDQPQHFGDGTRLSIL.

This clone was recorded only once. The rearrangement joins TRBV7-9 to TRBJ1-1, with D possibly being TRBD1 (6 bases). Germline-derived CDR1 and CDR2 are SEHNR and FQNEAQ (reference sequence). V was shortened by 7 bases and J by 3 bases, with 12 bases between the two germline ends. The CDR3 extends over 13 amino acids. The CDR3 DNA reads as TGTGCCAGCACCCAAGGGGGGGACACTGAAGCTTTCTTT. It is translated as CASTQGGDTEAFF.